The 15 T cell receptor beta chains presented below share a single source sample, sequenced in a study of cytomegalovirus exposure and HLA in healthy donors. Primers for the PCR totalled 60 Vbeta and 13 Jbeta. Assay used: immunoSEQ multiplex PCR; TCRdb lists only in-frame clones, some missing. The sample holds around 100,000 clones, just under 70% seen once. Material for sequencing was PBMCs. All receptors come from a man younger than 40 in good health and CMV-seropositive.

The chain has TRBV30 and TRBJ1-5, with D possibly TRBD1 on 5 matching bases. The length of the CDR3 is 13 residues. Germline CDR1 reads GTSNPN; CDR2 reads SVGIG (reference sequence). The germline V and J ends were trimmed by 4 bases and 5 bases, with 12 bases remaining between them. CDR3 sequence reads: CAWNRGRDQPQHF. Written as DNA, the CDR3 is TGTGCCTGGAACCGGGGGAGGGATCAGCCCCAGCATTTT. The variable domain in full, completed from reference TRBV30 and TRBJ1-5, reads SQTIHQWPATLVQPVGSPLSLECTVEGTSNPNLYWYRQAAGRGLQLLFYSVGIGQISSEVPQNLSASRPQDRQFILSSKKLLLSDSGFYLCAWNRGRDQPQHFGDGTRLSIL.

This chain joins TRBV6-5 and TRBJ1-2; D not resolved. Looked up from germline, CDR1 is MNHEY and CDR2 is SVGAGI. V lost 0 bases and J 9 bases, leaving 11 bases between the germline ends. This CDR3 is built from 13 residues. The CDR3 DNA reads as TGTGCCAGCAGTTACTCAGGTTGGAGGAGCTACACCTTC. Amino acid sequence: CASSYSGWRSYTF.

This clone was observed a handful of times. The chain has TRBV30 and TRBJ1-2, with 7 bases matching TRBD1. V dropped 3 bases and J dropped 8; count of bases not matched to a gene: 9. Germline CDR1 reads GTSNPN; CDR2 reads SVGIG (reference sequence). This CDR3 is built from 13 residues. Here the CDR3 DNA reads TGTGCCTGGAGGAAGGGGGCGGTCGGGGGCTACACCTTC. Translated: CAWRKGAVGGYTF.

The chain uses TRBV11-2 and TRBJ1-2, with D perhaps matching TRBD1 (6 bases). Germline values: CDR1 SGHAT, CDR2 FQNNGV. This CDR3 has 15 amino acids. Trimming shortened V by 5 bases and J by 3 bases, and 16 bases separated the two germline ends. The DNA of the CDR3 is TGTGCCAGCAGCCAAGTGCGGGGGGCGGACTATGGCTACACCTTC. Translated: CASSQVRGADYGYTF.

The V gene is TRBV6-1, the J gene TRBJ1-2, with a possible D match to TRBD1 (6 bases). The CDR3 loop spans 14 amino acids. Trimming took 6 bases from V and 2 from J, leaving 13 bases between them. Germline V lookup: CDR1 MNHNS, CDR2 SASEGT. The CDR3 loop reads CASRYRDANYGYTF. DNA of the CDR3: TGTGCCAGCAGGTACAGGGACGCGAACTATGGCTACACCTTC.

The rearrangement links TRBV12-2 to TRBJ2-7; the D call in the table, TRBD2, was not verified against the DNA. TRBV12-2 is noted as a pseudogene. The CDR3 is 15 amino acids. CDR3 coding DNA: TGTGCAAGTCGCTTAAGCTTAGCGGGAGGGGGCGAGCAGTACGTC. It specifies CASRLSLAGGGEQYV.

This rearrangement joins TRBV13 to TRBJ2-5; D gene uncertain. Trimming pared 5 bases from V and 4 bases from J, leaving 11 bases between. The CDR3 runs to 13 residues. CDR1 is PRHDT, CDR2 FYEKMQ, per germline (reference sequence). The DNA for the CDR3 is TGTGCCAGCAGCACCTCCCCGGGAGAGACCCAGTACTTC. It yields the protein CASSTSPGETQYF.

V gene TRBV7-3 combines with J gene TRBJ2-5; TRBD2 might be the D (7 bases). Per germline, CDR1 SGHTA and CDR2 FQGTGA. Trimming left V 5 bases short and J 1 base short, with 8 bases between. The CDR3 covers 13 residues. This CDR3 reads CASSRGAQETQYF. In DNA form, the CDR3 reads TGTGCCAGCAGCCGGGGGGCCCAAGAGACCCAGTACTTC. The whole variable domain, remainder taken from reference TRBV7-3 and TRBJ2-5, is GAGVSQTPSNKVTEKGKYVELRCDPISGHTALYWYRQSLGQGPEFLIYFQGTGAADDSGLPNDRFFAVRPEGSVSTLKIQRTERGDSAVYLCASSRGAQETQYFGPGTRLLVL.

The rearrangement uses TRBV11-2 and TRBJ2-3, with 7 nucleotides matching TRBD1. Germline CDR1 and CDR2: SGHAT and FQNNGV. The trim removed 3 bases at V and 5 bases at J, leaving 8 bases unmatched. The CDR3 sequence is 15 residues long. The CDR3: CASSFIEGARDTQYF. The CDR3 nucleotides are TGTGCCAGCAGCTTTATTGAGGGGGCGCGAGATACGCAGTATTTT. Drawing the rest from reference TRBV11-2 and TRBJ2-3, the complete variable domain is EAGVAQSPRYKIIEKRQSVAFWCNPISGHATLYWYQQILGQGPKLLIQFQNNGVVDDSQLPKDRFSAERLKGVDSTLKIQPAKLEDSAVYLCASSFIEGARDTQYFGPGTRLTVL.

The chain joins TRBV27 to TRBJ1-2; a possible D gene is TRBD1 (5 bases). Deletions cut 6 bases from V and 6 bases from J, with 23 bases between. CDR1 is MNHEY, CDR2 SMNVEV, per germline (reference sequence). The CDR3 is 16 residues long. Here the CDR3 reads CASSYSSTAIFDGYTF. The DNA for the CDR3 is TGTGCCAGCAGCTACTCCTCGACAGCTATCTTCGATGGCTACACCTTC.

This clone has only a few counts. The gene calls are TRBV18 and TRBJ1-2; TRBD1 might be the D (6 bases). CDR1 and CDR2 (germline): KGHSH, LQKENI. This CDR3 comprises 15 residues. The ends were cut back, 5 bases at V and 3 bases at J, with 16 bases in the middle. CDR3 protein: CASSLYRTVDYGYTF. For the CDR3, the DNA is TGTGCCAGCTCATTATATCGGACAGTTGACTATGGCTACACCTTC.

J is TRBJ2-5 and V is TRBV6-1, with TRBD1 as a possible D gene (6 bases). The germline V gene has CDR1 MNHNS and CDR2 SASEGT. The CDR3 is 14 amino acids. V lost 7 bases and J lost 0, with 12 bases in between. This chain's CDR3 is CASTGQGYQETQYF. DNA of the CDR3: TGTGCCAGCACTGGCCAGGGGTACCAAGAGACCCAGTACTTC.

The rearrangement joins TRBV7-5 to TRBJ2-3; the D call in the table, TRBD2, was not verified against the DNA. TRBV7-5 is noted as a pseudogene. This CDR3 spans 18 amino acids. CDR3 in DNA: TGTGCCAGAAGCTTAGCACCCCTAGCGGGGGGGAGGACAGATACGCAGTATTTT. Amino acid sequence: CARSLAPLAGGRTDTQYF.

This clone was found once. The chain uses TRBV11-1 and TRBJ2-3, with 9 bases fitting TRBD1. Per the germline V gene, CDR1 is SGHAT and CDR2 is FQDESV (reference sequence). J lost 6 bases, V lost 1 base, and 2 bases had no gene match. This CDR3 has 14 amino acids. CDR3 DNA sequence: TGTGCCAGCAGCTTAGGACAGGGGGTGGATACGCAGTATTTT. Translated, it gives CASSLGQGVDTQYF. Complete variable domain (other parts from reference TRBV11-1 and TRBJ2-3): EAEVAQSPRYKITEKSQAVAFWCDPISGHATLYWYRQILGQGPELLVQFQDESVVDDSQLPKDRFSAERLKGVDSTLKIQPAELGDSAMYLCASSLGQGVDTQYFGPGTRLTVL.

V usage is TRBV19 and J usage is TRBJ2-3; TRBD1 aligns across 9 bases. Trimming took 9 bases from V and 2 from J; bases not matched to a gene: 3. CDR1 LNHDA and CDR2 SQIVND come from the germline V gene (reference sequence). The CDR3 sequence is 13 residues long. The CDR3 DNA follows: TGTGCCAGCGGACAGGGGAACACAGATACGCAGTATTTT. This sequence encodes CASGQGNTDTQYF.